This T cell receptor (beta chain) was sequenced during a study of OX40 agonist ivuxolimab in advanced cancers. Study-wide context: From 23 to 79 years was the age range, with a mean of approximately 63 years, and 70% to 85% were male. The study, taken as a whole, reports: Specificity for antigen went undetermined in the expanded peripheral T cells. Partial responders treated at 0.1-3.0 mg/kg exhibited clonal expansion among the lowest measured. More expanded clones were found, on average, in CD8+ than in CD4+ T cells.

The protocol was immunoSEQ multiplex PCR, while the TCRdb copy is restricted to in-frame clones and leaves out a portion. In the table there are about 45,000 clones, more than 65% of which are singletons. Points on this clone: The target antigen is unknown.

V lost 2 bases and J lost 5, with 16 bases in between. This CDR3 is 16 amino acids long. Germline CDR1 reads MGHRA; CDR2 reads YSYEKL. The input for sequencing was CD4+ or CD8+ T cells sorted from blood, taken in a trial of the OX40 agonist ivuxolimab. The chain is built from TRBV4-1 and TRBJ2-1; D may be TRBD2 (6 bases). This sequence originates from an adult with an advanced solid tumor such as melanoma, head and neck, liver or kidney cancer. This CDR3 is CASSQSGGARHNEQFF. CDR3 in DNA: TGCGCCAGCAGCCAAAGCGGAGGGGCGCGTCACAATGAGCAGTTCTTC.